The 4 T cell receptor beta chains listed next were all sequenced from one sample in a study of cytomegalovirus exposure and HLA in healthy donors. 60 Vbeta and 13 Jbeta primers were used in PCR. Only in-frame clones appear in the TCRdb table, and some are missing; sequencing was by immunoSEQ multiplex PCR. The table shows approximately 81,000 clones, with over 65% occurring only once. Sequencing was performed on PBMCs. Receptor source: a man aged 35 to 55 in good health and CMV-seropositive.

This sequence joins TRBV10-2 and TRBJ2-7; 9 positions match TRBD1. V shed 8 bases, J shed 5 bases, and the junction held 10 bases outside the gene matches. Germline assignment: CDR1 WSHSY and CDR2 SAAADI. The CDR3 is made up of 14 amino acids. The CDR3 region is CASGVGQGWDEQYF. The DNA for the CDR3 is TGCGCCAGCGGGGTAGGACAGGGGTGGGACGAGCAGTACTTC.

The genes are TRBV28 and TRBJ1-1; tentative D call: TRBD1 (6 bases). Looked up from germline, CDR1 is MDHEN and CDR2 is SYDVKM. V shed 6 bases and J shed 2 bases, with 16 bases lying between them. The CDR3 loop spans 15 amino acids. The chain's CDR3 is CASSQGRLGNTEAFF. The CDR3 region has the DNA TGTGCCAGCAGCCAGGGGAGACTGGGTAACACTGAAGCTTTCTTT.

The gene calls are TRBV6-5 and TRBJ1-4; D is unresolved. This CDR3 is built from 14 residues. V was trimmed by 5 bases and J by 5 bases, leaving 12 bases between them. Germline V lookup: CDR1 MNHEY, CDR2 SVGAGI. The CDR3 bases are TGTGCCAGCAGTCATCCGGGCGGGAATGAAAAACTGTTTTTT. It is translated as CASSHPGGNEKLFF.

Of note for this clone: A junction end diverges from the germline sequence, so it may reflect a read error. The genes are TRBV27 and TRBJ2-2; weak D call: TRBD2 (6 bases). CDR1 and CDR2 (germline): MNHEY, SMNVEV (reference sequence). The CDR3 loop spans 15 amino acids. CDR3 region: CASSLGLQNAGELFF. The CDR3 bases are TGTGCCAGCAGCCTGGGACTCCAGAACGCCGGGGAGCTGTTTTTT.